Below, 18 T cell receptor beta chains from the same sample are listed, as sequenced in a study of T cell responses to AZD1222 COVID-19 vaccine. TCRdb's table, derived via immunoSEQ multiplex PCR, lists solely in-frame clones and lacks some. The sample lists 90,000 to 100,000 clones, approximately 90% occurring once. The sample was peripheral blood, taken on day 0 of AZD1222 vaccination. The origin of the receptors is an adult in good health.

The V call is TRBV5-6, the J call TRBJ2-3; 7 positions match TRBD1. Trimming took 3 bases from V and 2 from J; bases not matched to a gene: 3. Per germline, CDR1 SGHDT and CDR2 YYEEEE. The CDR3 loop spans 14 amino acids. In DNA form, the CDR3 reads TGTGCCAGCAGCTGGACAGGTTACACAGATACGCAGTATTTT. It translates to CASSWTGYTDTQYF. The variable domain in full, with the rest retrieved from reference TRBV5-6 and TRBJ2-3, is DAGVTQSPTHLIKTRGQQVTLRCSPKSGHDTVSWYQQALGQGPQFIFQYYEEEERQRGNFPDRFSGHQFPNYSSELNVNALLLGDSALYLCASSWTGYTDTQYFGPGTRLTVL.

J is TRBJ2-7 and V is TRBV19; 7 bases match TRBD2. The CDR3 is 15 amino acids. Germline CDR1 LNHDA, CDR2 SQIVND (reference sequence). The trim removed 1 base at V and 0 bases at J, leaving 3 bases unmatched. The CDR3 DNA sequence: TGTGCCAGTAGTATAGCTAGCGGAAGCTCCTACGAGCAGTACTTC. As protein: CASSIASGSSYEQYF.

The V and J genes are TRBV3-1 (or the pseudogene TRBV3-2) and TRBJ1-2; D remains unclear. The germline V gene has CDR1 LGHDT and CDR2 YNNKEL (reference sequence). The CDR3 length is 14 residues. The V gene lost 0 bases and the J gene lost 6 bases, with 11 bases spanning the gap. Written as DNA, the CDR3 is TGTGCCAGCAGCCAAGAACCGAAGATACATGGCTACACCTTC. As protein: CASSQEPKIHGYTF.

J is TRBJ2-7 and V is TRBV19; 7 nucleotides line up with TRBD1. Germline V lookup: CDR1 LNHDA, CDR2 SQIVND (reference sequence). The CDR3 runs 15 residues. The J segment lost 0 bases and the V segment lost 6 bases, leaving 8 bases of the junction unmatched. CDR3: CASRAGTAASYEQYF. The CDR3 DNA is TGTGCCAGTAGGGCCGGGACAGCAGCCTCCTACGAGCAGTACTTC.

CDR3 nucleotide sequence: TGTGCCAGCAGCTTGAAAGTCACAAAATACATGAACACTGAAGCTTTCTTT. Residues: CASSLKVTKYMNTEAFF. The chain employs TRBV5-4 and TRBJ1-1; D gene ambiguous. Between the trimmed V and J ends, which lost 1 base and 0 bases, there was a span of 16 bases. The CDR3 spans 17 residues. Germline V gene lookup returns CDR1 SGHNT and CDR2 YYREEE (reference sequence).

The J gene is TRBJ1-2, the V gene TRBV7-9; 8 positions match TRBD1. V lost 5 bases, J lost 8 bases, and 16 bases stayed unmatched. The germline gives CDR1 SEHNR, CDR2 FQNEAQ (reference sequence). The CDR3 is made up of 16 amino acids. The CDR3 sequence is CASSKQGVEKARGYTF. CDR3 sequence (DNA): TGTGCCAGCAGCAAACAGGGGGTCGAGAAGGCTCGGGGCTACACCTTC. Combining the CDR3 with reference TRBV7-9 and TRBJ1-2 gives the whole variable domain DTGVSQNPRHKITKRGQNVTFRCDPISEHNRLYWYRQTLGQGPEFLTYFQNEAQLEKSRLLSDRFSAERPKGSFSTLEIQRTEQGDSAMYLCASSKQGVEKARGYTFGSGTRLTVV.

The gene calls are TRBV3-1 (or the pseudogene TRBV3-2) and TRBJ2-2, with 12 bases lining up with TRBD1. Germline loops: CDR1 LGHDT, CDR2 YNNKEL (reference sequence). V lost 6 bases to trimming and J lost 6 bases; unmatched junction nucleotides: 5. The CDR3 sequence is 15 residues long. The DNA of the CDR3 is TGTGCCAGCAGGGTCCGGGACAGGGGGCCCGGGGAGCTGTTTTTT. Its protein is CASRVRDRGPGELFF.

The CDR3 spells CSVRPPTGGSGNEQFF. The DNA for the CDR3 is TGCAGCGTACGGCCCCCGACAGGGGGAAGCGGCAATGAGCAGTTCTTC. The chain employs TRBV29-1 and TRBJ2-1, with 9 positions matching TRBD1. The V and J ends lost 6 bases and 6 bases, in that order; junction bases with no gene match: 15. Germline CDR1 and CDR2: SQVTM and ANQGSEA. This CDR3 comprises 16 residues.

This chain joins TRBV5-1 and TRBJ1-2; 7 bases match TRBD1. J was trimmed by 2 bases and V by 0 bases; bases with no gene match: 7. Per germline, CDR1 SGHRS and CDR2 YFSETQ. This CDR3 has 16 amino acids. The CDR3, as DNA: TGCGCCAGCAGCTTGGAGCCGGACAGGATCAACTATGGCTACACCTTC. It is translated as CASSLEPDRINYGYTF.

V is TRBV5-1 and J is TRBJ2-5; a weak D match, TRBD1 (7 bases). The CDR3 has 15 residues. The V gene's germline CDR1 is SGHRS and CDR2 YFSETQ. V was clipped by 4 bases and J by 5 bases, with 18 bases between them. CDR3 region: CASSTGTAAGETQYF. As DNA, the CDR3 is TGCGCCAGCAGCACCGGGACAGCTGCGGGGGAGACCCAGTACTTC. Full variable domain (missing parts from reference TRBV5-1 and TRBJ2-5): KAGVTQTPRYLIKTRGQQVTLSCSPISGHRSVSWYQQTPGQGLQFLFEYFSETQRNKGNFPGRFSGRQFSNSRSEMNVSTLELGDSALYLCASSTGTAAGETQYFGPGTRLLVL.

This clone was observed a few times. The chain couples TRBV12-3 or TRBV12-4 to TRBJ1-6, with D possibly TRBD1 on 5 matching bases. Trimming removed 6 bases at V and 13 bases at J, with 10 bases between. The CDR3 runs 11 residues. CDR3 region: CASSFGGPLHF. CDR3 DNA sequence: TGTGCCAGCAGCTTCGGGGGGCCCCTCCACTTT.

The rearrangement uses TRBV20-1 and TRBJ2-1; D remains unclear. The CDR3 spans 11 residues. Per germline, CDR1 DFQATT and CDR2 SNEGSKA (reference sequence). V gave up 6 bases and J gave up 4 bases, with 7 bases separating them. The CDR3 here is CSASAYNEQFF. CDR3 bases: TGCAGTGCCTCAGCGTACAATGAGCAGTTCTTC.

J is TRBJ2-7 and V is TRBV30; D is unclear. The germline CDR1 and CDR2 sequences are GTSNPN and SVGIG (reference sequence). V lost 0 bases and J 5 bases, leaving 8 bases between the germline ends. This CDR3 spans 12 amino acids. The chain's CDR3 is CAWSVLSDEQYF. DNA of the CDR3: TGTGCCTGGAGTGTTTTATCGGACGAGCAGTACTTC.

V usage is TRBV28 and J usage is TRBJ1-2; tentative D call: TRBD1 (6 bases). The CDR3 spans 13 residues. Trimming shortened V by 6 bases and J by 4 bases, and 12 bases separated the two germline ends. CDR1 MDHEN and CDR2 SYDVKM come from the germline V gene. Written as DNA, the CDR3 is TGTGCCAGCAGCCGACAGGCCGCCTATGGCTACACCTTC. Translation gives CASSRQAAYGYTF.

The J gene is TRBJ2-7, the V gene TRBV9, with TRBD1 matching 8 bases. After removal of 4 bases from V and 0 bases from J, the junction contained 9 bases not matched to a gene. The CDR3 totals 16 residues. From germline, CDR1 is SGDLS and CDR2 YYNGEE. The CDR3 DNA follows: TGTGCCAGCAGCAGAGTCGGACAGGGAAGCTCCTACGAGCAGTACTTC. It encodes CASSRVGQGSSYEQYF.

The V gene is TRBV2, the J gene TRBJ2-1; the match to TRBD2 covers 8 bases. Germline V gives CDR1 SNHLY, CDR2 FYNNEI. The CDR3 totals 16 residues. V shed 3 bases and J 2 bases; nucleotides not matched to a gene: 6. Written as DNA, the CDR3 is TGTGCCAGCAGTGAGGAACTAGCGGCAACCTACAATGAGCAGTTCTTC. Translating it yields CASSEELAATYNEQFF. The variable domain in full, with the rest retrieved from reference TRBV2 and TRBJ2-1, is EPEVTQTPSHQVTQMGQEVILRCVPISNHLYFYWYRQILGQKVEFLVSFYNNEISEKSEIFDDQFSVERPDGSNFTLKIRSTKLEDSAMYFCASSEELAATYNEQFFGPGTRLTVL.

The gene calls are TRBV6-6 and TRBJ2-2; D ambiguous. V lost 0 bases and J lost 3, with 5 bases in between. Germline loops: CDR1 MNHNY, CDR2 SVGAGI (reference sequence). This CDR3 has 14 residues. DNA for the CDR3: TGTGCCAGCAGTTACTCGAAGGACACCGGGGAGCTGTTTTTT. Translated, it gives CASSYSKDTGELFF.

V gene TRBV7-8 combines with J gene TRBJ1-3; D may be TRBD1 (6 bases). V was trimmed by 3 bases and J by 1 base, leaving 13 bases between them. Germline assignment: CDR1 SGHVS and CDR2 FQNEAQ. This CDR3 is 16 amino acids long. The CDR3 spells CASSFRGALSGNTIYF. CDR3 in DNA: TGTGCCAGCAGCTTTCGGGGGGCGCTATCTGGAAACACCATATATTTT.